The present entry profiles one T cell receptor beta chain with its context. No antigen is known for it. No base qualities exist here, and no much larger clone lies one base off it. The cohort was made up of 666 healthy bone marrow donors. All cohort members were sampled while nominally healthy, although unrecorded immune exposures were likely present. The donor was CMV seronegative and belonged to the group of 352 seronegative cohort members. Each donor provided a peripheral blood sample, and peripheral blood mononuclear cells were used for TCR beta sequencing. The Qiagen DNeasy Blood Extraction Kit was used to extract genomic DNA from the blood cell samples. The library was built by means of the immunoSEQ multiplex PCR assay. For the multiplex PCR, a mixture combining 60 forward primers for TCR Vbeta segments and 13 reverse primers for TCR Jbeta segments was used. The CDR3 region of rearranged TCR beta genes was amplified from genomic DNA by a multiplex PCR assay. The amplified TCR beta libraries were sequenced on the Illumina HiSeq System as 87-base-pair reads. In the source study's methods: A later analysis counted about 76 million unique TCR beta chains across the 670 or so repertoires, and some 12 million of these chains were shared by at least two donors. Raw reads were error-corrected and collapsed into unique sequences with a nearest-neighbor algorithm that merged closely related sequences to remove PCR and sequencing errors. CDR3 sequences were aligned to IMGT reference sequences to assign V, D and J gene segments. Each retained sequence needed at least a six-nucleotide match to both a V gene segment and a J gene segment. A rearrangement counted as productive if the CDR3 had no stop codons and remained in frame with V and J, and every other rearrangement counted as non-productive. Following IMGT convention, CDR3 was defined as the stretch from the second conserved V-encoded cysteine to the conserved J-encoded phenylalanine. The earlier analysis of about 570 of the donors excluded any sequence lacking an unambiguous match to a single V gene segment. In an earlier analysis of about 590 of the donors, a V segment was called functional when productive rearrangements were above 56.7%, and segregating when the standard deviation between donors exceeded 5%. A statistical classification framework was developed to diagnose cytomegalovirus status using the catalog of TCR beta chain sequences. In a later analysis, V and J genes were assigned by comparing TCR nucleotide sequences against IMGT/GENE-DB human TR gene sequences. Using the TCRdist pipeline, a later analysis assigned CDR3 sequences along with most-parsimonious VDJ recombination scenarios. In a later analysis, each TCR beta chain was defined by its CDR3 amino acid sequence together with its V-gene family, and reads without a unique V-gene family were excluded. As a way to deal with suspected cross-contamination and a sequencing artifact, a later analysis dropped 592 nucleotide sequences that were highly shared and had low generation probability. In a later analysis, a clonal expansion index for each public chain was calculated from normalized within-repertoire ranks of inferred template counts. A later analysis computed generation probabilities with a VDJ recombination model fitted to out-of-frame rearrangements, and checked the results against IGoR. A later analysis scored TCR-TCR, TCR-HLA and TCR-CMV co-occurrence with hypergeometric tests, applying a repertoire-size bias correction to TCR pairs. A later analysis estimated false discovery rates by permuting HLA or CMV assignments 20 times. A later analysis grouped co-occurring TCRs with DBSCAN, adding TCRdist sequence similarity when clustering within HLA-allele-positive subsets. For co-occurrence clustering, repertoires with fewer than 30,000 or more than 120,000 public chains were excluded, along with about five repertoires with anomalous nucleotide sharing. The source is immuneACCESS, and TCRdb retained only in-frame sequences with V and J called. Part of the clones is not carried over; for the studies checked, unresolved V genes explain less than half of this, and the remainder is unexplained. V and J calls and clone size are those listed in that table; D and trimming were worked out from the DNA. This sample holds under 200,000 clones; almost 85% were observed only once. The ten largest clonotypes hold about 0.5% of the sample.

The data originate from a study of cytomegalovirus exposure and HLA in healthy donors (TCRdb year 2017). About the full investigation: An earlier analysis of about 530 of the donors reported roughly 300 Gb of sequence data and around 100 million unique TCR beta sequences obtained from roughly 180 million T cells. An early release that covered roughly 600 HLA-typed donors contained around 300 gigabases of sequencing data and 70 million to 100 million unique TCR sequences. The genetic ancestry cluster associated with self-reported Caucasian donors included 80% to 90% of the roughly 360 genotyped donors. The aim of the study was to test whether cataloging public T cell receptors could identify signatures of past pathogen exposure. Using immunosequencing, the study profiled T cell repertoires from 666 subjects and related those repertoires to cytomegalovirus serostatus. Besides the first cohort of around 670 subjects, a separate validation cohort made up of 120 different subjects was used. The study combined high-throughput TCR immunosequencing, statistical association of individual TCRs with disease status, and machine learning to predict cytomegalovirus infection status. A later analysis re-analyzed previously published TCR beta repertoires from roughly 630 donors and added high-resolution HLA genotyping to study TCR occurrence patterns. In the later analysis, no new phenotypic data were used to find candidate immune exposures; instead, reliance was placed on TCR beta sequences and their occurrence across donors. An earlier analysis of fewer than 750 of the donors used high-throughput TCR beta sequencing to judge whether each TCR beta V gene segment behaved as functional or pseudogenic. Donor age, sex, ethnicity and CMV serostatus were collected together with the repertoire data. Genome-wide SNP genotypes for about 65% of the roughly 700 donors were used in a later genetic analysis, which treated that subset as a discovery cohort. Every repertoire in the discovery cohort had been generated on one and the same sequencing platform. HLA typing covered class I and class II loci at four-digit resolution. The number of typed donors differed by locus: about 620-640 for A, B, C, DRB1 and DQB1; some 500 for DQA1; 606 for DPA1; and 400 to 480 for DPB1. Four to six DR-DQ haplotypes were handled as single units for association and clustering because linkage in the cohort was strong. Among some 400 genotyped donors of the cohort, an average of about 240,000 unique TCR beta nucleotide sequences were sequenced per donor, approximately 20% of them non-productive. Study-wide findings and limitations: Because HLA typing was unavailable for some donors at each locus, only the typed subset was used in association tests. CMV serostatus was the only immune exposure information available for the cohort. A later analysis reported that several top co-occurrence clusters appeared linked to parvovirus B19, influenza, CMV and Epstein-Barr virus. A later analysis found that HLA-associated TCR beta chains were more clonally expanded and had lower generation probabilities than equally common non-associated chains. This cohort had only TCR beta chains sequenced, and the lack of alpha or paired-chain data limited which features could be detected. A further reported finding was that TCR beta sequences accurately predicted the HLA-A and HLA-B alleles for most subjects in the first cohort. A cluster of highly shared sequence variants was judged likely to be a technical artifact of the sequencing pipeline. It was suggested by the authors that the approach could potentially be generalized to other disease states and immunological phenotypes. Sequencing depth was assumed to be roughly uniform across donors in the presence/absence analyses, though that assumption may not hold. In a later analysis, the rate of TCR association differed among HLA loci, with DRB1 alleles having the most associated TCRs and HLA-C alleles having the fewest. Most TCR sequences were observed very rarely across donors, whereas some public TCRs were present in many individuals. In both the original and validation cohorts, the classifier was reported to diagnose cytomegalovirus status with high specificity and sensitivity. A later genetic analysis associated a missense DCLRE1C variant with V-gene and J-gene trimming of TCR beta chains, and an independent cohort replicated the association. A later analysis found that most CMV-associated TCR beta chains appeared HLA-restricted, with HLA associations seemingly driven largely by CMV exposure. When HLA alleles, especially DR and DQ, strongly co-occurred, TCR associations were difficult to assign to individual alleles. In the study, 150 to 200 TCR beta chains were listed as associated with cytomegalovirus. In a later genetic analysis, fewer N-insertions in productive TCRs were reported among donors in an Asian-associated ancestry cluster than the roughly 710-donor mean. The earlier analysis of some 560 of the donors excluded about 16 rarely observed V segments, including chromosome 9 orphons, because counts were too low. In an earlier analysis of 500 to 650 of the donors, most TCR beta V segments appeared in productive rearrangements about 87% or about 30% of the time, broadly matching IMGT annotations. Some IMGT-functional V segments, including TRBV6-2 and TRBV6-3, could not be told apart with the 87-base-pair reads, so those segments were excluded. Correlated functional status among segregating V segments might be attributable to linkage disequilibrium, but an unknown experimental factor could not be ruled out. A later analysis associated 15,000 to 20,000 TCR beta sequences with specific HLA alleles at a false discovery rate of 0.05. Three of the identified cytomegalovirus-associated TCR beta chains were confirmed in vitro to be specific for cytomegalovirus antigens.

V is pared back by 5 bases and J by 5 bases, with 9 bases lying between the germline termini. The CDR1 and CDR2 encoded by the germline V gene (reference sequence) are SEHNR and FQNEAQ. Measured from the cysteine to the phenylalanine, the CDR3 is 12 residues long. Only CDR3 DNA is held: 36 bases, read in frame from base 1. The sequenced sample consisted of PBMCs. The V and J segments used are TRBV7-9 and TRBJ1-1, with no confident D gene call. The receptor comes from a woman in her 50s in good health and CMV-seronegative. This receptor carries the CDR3 CASSLGRTEAFF. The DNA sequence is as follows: TGTGCCAGCAGCCTAGGGAGAACTGAAGCTTTCTTT.